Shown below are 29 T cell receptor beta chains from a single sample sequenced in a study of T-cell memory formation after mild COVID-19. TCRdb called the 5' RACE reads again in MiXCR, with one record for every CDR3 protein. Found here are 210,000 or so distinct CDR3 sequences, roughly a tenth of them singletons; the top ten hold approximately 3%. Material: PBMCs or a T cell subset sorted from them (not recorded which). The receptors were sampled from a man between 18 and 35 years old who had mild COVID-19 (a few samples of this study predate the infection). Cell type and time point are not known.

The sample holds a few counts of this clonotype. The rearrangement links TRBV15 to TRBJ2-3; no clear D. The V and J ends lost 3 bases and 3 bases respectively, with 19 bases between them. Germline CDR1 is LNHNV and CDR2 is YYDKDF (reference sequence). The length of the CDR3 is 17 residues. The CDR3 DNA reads TGTGCCACCAGCAGGCCTCCGACGACCCGCTCGACAGATACGCAGTATTTT. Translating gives CATSRPPTTRSTDTQYF.

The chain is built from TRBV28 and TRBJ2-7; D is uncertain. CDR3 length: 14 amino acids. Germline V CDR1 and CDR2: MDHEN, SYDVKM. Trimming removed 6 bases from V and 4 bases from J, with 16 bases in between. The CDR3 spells CASRASAQLYEQYV. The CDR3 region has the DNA TGTGCCAGCAGAGCTTCGGCGCAGCTATACGAGCAGTACGTC.

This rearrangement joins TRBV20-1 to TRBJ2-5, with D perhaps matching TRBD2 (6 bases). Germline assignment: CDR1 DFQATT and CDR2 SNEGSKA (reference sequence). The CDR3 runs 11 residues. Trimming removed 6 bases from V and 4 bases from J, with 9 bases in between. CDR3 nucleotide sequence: TGCAGTGCAATGGGGGGAGAGACCCAGTACTTC. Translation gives CSAMGGETQYF.

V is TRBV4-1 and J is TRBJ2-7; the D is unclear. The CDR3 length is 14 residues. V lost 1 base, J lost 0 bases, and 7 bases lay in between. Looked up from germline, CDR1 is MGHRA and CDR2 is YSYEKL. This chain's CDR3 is CASSQVRSSYEQYV. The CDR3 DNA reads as TGCGCCAGCAGCCAAGTGCGGAGCTCCTACGAGCAGTACGTC.

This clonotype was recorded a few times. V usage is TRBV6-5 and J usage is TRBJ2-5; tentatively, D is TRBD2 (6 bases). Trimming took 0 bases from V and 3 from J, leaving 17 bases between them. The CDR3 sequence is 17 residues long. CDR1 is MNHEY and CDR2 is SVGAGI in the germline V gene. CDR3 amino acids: CASSYSYARTGEETQYF. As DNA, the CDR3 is TGTGCCAGCAGTTACTCTTATGCCAGGACGGGGGAAGAGACCCAGTACTTC.

CDR3 nucleotides: TGTGCCAGCGGACAGGGGGCGGTGAGTGAGCAGTTCTTC. Residues: CASGQGAVSEQFF. This rearrangement joins TRBV7-9 to TRBJ2-1; TRBD1 matches at 11 bases. Unmatched junction bases numbered 6, after V lost 8 bases and J lost 9 bases. The CDR3 is 13 residues long. Germline CDR1 reads SEHNR; CDR2 reads FQNEAQ (reference sequence).

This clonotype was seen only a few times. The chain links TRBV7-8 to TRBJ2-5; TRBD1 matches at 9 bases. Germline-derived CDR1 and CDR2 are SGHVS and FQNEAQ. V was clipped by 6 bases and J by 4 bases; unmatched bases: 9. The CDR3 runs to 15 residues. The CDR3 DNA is TGTGCCAGCAGGAGAGGACAGGGGATCCCAGAGACCCAGTACTTC. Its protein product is CASRRGQGIPETQYF.

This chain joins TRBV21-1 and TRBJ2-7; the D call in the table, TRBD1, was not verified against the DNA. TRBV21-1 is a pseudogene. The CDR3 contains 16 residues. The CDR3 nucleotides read TGTGCCAGCAGCAGAAGCCCATACGGGCGTTCCTACGAGCAGTACGTC. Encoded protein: CASSRSPYGRSYEQYV.

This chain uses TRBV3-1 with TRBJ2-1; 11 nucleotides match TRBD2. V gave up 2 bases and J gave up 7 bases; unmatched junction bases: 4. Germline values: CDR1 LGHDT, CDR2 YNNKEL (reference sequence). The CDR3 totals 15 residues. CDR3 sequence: CASSQFSGGVNEQFF. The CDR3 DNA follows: TGTGCCAGCAGCCAATTTAGCGGGGGGGTAAATGAGCAGTTCTTC.

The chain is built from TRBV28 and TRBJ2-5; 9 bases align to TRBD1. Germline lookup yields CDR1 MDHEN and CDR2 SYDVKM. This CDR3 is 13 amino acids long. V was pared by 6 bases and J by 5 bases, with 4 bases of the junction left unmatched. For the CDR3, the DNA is TGTGCCAGCAGGATACAGGGGGCGGAGACCCAGTACTTC. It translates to CASRIQGAETQYF.

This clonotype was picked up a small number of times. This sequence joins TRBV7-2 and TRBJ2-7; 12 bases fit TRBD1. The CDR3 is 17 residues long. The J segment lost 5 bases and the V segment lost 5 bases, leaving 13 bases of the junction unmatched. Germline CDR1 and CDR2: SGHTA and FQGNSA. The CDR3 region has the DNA TGTGCCAGCAGCCGATACCTGGGCGGGACAGGGGGCAACGAGCAGTACTTC. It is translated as CASSRYLGGTGGNEQYF.

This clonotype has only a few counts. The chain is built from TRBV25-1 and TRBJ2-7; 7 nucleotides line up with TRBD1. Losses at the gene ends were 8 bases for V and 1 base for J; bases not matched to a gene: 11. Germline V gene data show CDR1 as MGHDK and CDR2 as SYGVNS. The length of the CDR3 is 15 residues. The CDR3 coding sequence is TGTGCCAGCGACGGGGACAGTCACCTTTCCTACGAGCAGTACGTC. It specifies CASDGDSHLSYEQYV.

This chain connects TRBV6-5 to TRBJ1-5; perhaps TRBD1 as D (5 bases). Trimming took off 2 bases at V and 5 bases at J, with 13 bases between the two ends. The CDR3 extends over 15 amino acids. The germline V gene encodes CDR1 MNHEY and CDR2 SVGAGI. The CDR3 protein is CASSYRWGLDQPQHF. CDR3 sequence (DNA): TGTGCCAGCAGTTACCGCTGGGGGTTGGATCAGCCCCAGCATTTT.

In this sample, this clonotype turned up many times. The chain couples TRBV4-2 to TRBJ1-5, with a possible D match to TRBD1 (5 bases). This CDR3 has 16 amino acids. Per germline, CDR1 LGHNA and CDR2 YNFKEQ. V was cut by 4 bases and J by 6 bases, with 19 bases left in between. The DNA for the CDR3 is TGTGCCAGCAGCCTGGCTTTCCAGGGATCAGGTCAGCCCCAGCATTTT. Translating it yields CASSLAFQGSGQPQHF.

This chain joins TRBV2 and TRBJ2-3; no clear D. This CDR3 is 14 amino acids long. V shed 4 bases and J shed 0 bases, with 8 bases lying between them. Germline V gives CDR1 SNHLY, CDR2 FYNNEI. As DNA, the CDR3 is TGTGCCAGCAGTGCCGAGGCCAGCACAGATACGCAGTATTTT. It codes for CASSAEASTDTQYF.

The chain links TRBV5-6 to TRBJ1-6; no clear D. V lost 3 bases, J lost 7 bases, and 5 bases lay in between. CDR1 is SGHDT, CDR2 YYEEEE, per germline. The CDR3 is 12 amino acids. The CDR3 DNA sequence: TGTGCCAGCAGCTACGGGAATTCACCCCTCCACTTT. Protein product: CASSYGNSPLHF.

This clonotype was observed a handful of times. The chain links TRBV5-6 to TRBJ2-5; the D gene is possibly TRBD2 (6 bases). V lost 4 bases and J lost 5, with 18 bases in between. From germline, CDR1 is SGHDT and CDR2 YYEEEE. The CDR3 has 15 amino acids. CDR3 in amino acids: CASSRLAMVGETQYF. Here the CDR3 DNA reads TGTGCCAGCAGCAGGCTAGCGATGGTAGGGGAGACCCAGTACTTC.

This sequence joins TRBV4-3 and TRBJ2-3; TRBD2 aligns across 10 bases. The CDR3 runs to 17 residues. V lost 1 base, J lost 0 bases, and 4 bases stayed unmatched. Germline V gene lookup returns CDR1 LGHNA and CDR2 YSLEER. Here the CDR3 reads CASSQAGLAASTDTQYF. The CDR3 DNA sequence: TGCGCCAGCAGCCAAGCCGGACTAGCGGCCAGCACAGATACGCAGTATTTT.

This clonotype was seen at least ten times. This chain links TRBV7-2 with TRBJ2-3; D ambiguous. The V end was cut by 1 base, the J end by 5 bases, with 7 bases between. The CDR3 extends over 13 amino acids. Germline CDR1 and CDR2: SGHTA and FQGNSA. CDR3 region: CASSLDVGDTQYF. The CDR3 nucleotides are TGTGCCAGCAGCTTAGATGTGGGAGATACGCAGTATTTT.

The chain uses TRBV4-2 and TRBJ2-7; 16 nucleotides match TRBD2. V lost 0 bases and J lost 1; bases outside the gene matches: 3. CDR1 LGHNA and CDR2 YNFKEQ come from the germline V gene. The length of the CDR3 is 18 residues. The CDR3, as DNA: TGTGCCAGCAGCCAAGAAGGGACTAGCGGGGGGGCATCCTACGAGCAGTACTTC. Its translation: CASSQEGTSGGASYEQYF.

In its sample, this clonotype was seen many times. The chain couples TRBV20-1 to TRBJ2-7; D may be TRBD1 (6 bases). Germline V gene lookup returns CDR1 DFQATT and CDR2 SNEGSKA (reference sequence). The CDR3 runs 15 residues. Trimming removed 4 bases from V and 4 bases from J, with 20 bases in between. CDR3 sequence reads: CSATAGTSNHYEQYV. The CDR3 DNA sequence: TGCAGTGCTACCGCCGGGACATCGAACCATTACGAGCAGTACGTC.

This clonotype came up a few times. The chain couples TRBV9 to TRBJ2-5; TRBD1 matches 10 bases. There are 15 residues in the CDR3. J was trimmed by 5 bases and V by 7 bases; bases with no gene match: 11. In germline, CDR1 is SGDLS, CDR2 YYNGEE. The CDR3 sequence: CASAPPPGQGETQYF. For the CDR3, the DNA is TGTGCCAGCGCCCCCCCACCGGGACAGGGGGAGACCCAGTACTTC.

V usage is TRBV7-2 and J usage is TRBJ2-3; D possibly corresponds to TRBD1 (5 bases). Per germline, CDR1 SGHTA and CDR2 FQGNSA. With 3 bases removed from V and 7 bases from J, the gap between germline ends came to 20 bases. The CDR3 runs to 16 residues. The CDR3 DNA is TGTGCCAGCAGCTTGTGGGTGGGGCACACCGTGAATACGCAGTATTTT. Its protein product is CASSLWVGHTVNTQYF.

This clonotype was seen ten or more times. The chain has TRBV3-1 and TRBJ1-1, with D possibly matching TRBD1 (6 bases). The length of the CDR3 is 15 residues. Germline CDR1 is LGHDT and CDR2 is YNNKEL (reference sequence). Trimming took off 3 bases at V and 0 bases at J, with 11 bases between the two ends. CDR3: CASSHPGAMNTEAFF. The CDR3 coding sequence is TGTGCCAGCAGCCATCCAGGGGCGATGAACACTGAAGCTTTCTTT.

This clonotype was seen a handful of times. The CDR3 bases are TGTGCCAGCAGCCAAAGTCGGGACAGGGTATCACCCCTCCACTTT. It translates to CASSQSRDRVSPLHF. J is TRBJ1-6 and V is TRBV3-1; TRBD1 agrees at 9 bases. Germline CDR1 and CDR2: LGHDT and YNNKEL (reference sequence). The CDR3 sequence is 15 residues long. With 2 bases clipped from V and 10 bases from J, the junction kept 6 bases outside the gene matches.

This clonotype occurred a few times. The CDR3 loop reads CASSRLTSTDTQYF. The CDR3 region has the DNA TGTGCCAGCAGCCGGCTTACTAGCACAGATACGCAGTATTTT. The V call is TRBV6-5, the J call TRBJ2-3; D ambiguous. V shed 6 bases and J shed 0 bases, with 10 bases lying between them. The CDR3 has 14 residues. In germline, CDR1 is MNHEY, CDR2 SVGAGI.

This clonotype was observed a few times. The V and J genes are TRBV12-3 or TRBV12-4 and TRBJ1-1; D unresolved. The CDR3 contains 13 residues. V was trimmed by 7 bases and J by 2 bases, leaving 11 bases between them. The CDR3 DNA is TGTGCCAGCAAGGGCCAGCTAAACACTGAAGCTTTCTTT. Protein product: CASKGQLNTEAFF.

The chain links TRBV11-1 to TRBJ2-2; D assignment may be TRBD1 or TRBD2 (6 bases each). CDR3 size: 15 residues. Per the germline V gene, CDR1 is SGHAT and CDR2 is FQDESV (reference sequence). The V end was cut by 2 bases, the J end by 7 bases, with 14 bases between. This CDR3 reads CASSLSRGGSGELFF. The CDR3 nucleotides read TGTGCCAGCAGCTTAAGCAGGGGAGGTAGCGGGGAGCTGTTTTTT.

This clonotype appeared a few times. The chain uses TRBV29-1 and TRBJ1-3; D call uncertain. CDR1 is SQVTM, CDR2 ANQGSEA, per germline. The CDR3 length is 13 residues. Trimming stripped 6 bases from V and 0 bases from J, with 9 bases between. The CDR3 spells CSVMVDSGNTIYF. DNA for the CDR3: TGCAGCGTCATGGTAGACTCTGGAAACACCATATATTTT.